The 27 T cell receptor beta chains below come from one sample, sequenced in a study of sequential checkpoint blockade in melanoma. The sample's treatment: randomized to nivolumab then ipilimumab (arm A) or the reverse (arm B). TCRdb keeps only in-frame clones here, not all; method: immunoSEQ multiplex PCR. The sample lists several thousand clones, approximately 76% occurring once. The material sequenced was CD8+ T cells sorted from blood (inferred from file names), taken from a patient given nivolumab and ipilimumab in sequence. These receptors were collected from a human donor with melanoma.

The chain recombines TRBV7-2 with TRBJ1-1; perhaps TRBD1 as D (6 bases). Germline V gene lookup returns CDR1 SGHTA and CDR2 FQGNSA. The length of the CDR3 is 15 residues. V lost 3 bases, J lost 4 bases, and 15 bases lay in between. The CDR3 sequence is CASSFLGGSGTEAFF. The CDR3 DNA reads TGTGCCAGCAGCTTCCTTGGGGGCTCTGGCACTGAAGCTTTCTTT.

This clone was seen once. The V gene is TRBV9, the J gene TRBJ1-1; 7 bases fit TRBD1. The CDR3 extends over 15 amino acids. Germline trimming cut 0 bases from V and 5 bases from J; bases unmatched to any gene: 7. The germline V gene encodes CDR1 SGDLS and CDR2 YYNGEE. The CDR3 DNA sequence: TGTGCCAGCAGCGTAGGGTCCCCAGGGGGGACTGAAGCTTTCTTT. Protein: CASSVGSPGGTEAFF.

The gene calls are TRBV5-4 and TRBJ2-2; tentatively, D is TRBD1 (6 bases). The CDR3 is 17 residues long. Germline CDR1 is SGHNT and CDR2 is YYREEE (reference sequence). V was trimmed by 4 bases and J by 2 bases, leaving 18 bases between them. The CDR3 loop reads CASSRVGAGVNTGELFF. CDR3 nucleotides: TGTGCCAGCAGCCGGGTGGGGGCTGGCGTAAACACCGGGGAGCTGTTTTTT.

V and J are TRBV6-1 and TRBJ1-2; 10 bases are a match to TRBD1. The CDR3 consists of 15 residues. The V gene's germline CDR1 is MNHNS and CDR2 SASEGT. V was clipped by 0 bases and J by 8 bases; unmatched bases: 6. CDR3 bases: TGTGCCAGCAGTGAAGCTGACGACAGGGGGCTCGGCTACACCTTC. Amino acid sequence: CASSEADDRGLGYTF.

This chain uses TRBV10-2 with TRBJ2-5; possibly TRBD2 for D (5 bases). Germline values: CDR1 WSHSY, CDR2 SAAADI. The CDR3 is 14 residues long. V lost 3 bases and J 1 base, leaving 9 bases between the germline ends. The CDR3 sequence: CASSEVGLQETQYF. In nucleotides, the CDR3 is TGCGCCAGCAGTGAAGTTGGACTCCAAGAGACCCAGTACTTC.

In its sample, this clone was seen once. V gene TRBV13 combines with J gene TRBJ2-7, with 8 bases fitting TRBD2. Trimming took 5 bases from V and 1 from J; bases not matched to a gene: 10. The CDR3 runs 16 residues. CDR1 and CDR2 from the germline V gene are PRHDT and FYEKMQ (reference sequence). As DNA, the CDR3 is TGTGCCAGCAGCCCGCTTGGGAGCGGGGGTTCCTACGAGCAGTACTTC. Its translation is CASSPLGSGGSYEQYF.

The V gene is TRBV5-1, the J gene TRBJ2-7; tentative D call: TRBD2 (6 bases). The CDR3 has 11 amino acids. CDR1 SGHRS and CDR2 YFSETQ come from the germline V gene. V lost 7 bases and J 6 bases, leaving 11 bases between the germline ends. CDR3 loop: CASRDSSEQYF. The CDR3 bases are TGCGCCAGCCGGGACTCGAGCGAGCAGTACTTC.

V and J are TRBV6-5 and TRBJ2-3, with D possibly TRBD2 on 6 matching bases. The CDR3 spans 15 residues. Deletions cut 2 bases from V and 2 bases from J, with 11 bases between. CDR1 MNHEY and CDR2 SVGAGI come from the germline V gene. The DNA for the CDR3 is TGTGCCAGCAGTTACGACGCGGGGCTCACAGATACGCAGTATTTT. Its translation is CASSYDAGLTDTQYF.

The J gene is TRBJ1-5, the V gene TRBV7-7; D is unresolved. Per the germline V gene, CDR1 is SSHAT and CDR2 is FNYEAQ (reference sequence). CDR3 length: 18 amino acids. The V gene lost 6 bases and the J gene lost 6 bases, with 27 bases spanning the gap. The CDR3: CASRGPIELGTRGQPQHF. CDR3 coding DNA: TGTGCCAGCAGAGGTCCCATAGAACTGGGCACCCGGGGTCAGCCCCAGCATTTT.

J is TRBJ1-3 and V is TRBV7-8; D possibly corresponds to TRBD1 (5 bases). The ends were cut back, 5 bases at V and 0 bases at J, with 17 bases in the middle. In germline, CDR1 is SGHVS, CDR2 FQNEAQ. The CDR3 is 17 residues long. As DNA, the CDR3 is TGTGCCAGCAGCCTACGCGGGGGGATGGTCTCTGGAAACACCATATATTTT. This encodes CASSLRGGMVSGNTIYF.

This chain uses TRBV27 with TRBJ1-5; a possible D gene is TRBD1 (5 bases). Germline V gives CDR1 MNHEY, CDR2 SMNVEV (reference sequence). The CDR3 contains 14 residues. Trimming stripped 5 bases from V and 6 bases from J, with 14 bases between. The CDR3 protein is CASSQGTRSQPQHF. CDR3 DNA sequence: TGTGCCAGCAGTCAGGGTACTCGGAGTCAGCCCCAGCATTTT.

This chain uses TRBV5-4 with TRBJ2-3; 7 positions match TRBD2. J lost 6 bases, V lost 5 bases, and 9 bases had no gene match. CDR1 and CDR2 (germline): SGHNT, YYREEE (reference sequence). CDR3 length: 14 residues. The CDR3 protein is CASRGREPWDTQYF. As DNA, the CDR3 is TGTGCCAGCAGGGGGCGGGAGCCCTGGGATACGCAGTATTTT.

The table lists this clone with a few counts. V gene TRBV6-5 combines with J gene TRBJ1-2, with D hard to call. Looked up from germline, CDR1 is MNHEY and CDR2 is SVGAGI. The CDR3 runs to 16 residues. The V end lost 4 bases, the J end lost 2 bases, and 17 bases lay between the germline ends. The CDR3 sequence is CASSLIYGEVNYGYTF. The CDR3 region has the DNA TGTGCCAGCAGTTTAATCTACGGGGAGGTAAACTATGGCTACACCTTC.

This clone was seen a handful of times. The DNA of the CDR3 is TGTGCCAGCAGCACCTGGGACAGGGACGAGCAGTACTTC. Its protein product is CASSTWDRDEQYF. The chain recombines TRBV21-1 with TRBJ2-7; the listed D gene, TRBD1, was not tested against the DNA. TRBV21-1 is given as a pseudogene. This CDR3 is 13 amino acids long.

The CDR3 region is CASSSEREYTYEQYF. As DNA, the CDR3 is TGTGCCAGCAGCTCCGAGCGGGAATACACCTACGAGCAGTACTTC. V usage is TRBV7-9 and J usage is TRBJ2-5; 7 positions agree with TRBD2. The DNA end is more similar to TRBJ2-7, so the J call may be wrong. This CDR3 has 15 residues. Per the germline V gene, CDR1 is SEHNR and CDR2 is FQNEAQ (reference sequence).

The chain joins TRBV29-1 to TRBJ2-5; no clear D. V was cut by 0 bases and J by 7 bases, with 15 bases left in between. CDR3 size: 14 residues. The germline V gene encodes CDR1 SQVTM and CDR2 ANQGSEA. CDR3 DNA sequence: TGCAGCGTTGAAGATCTCGTGACTTTGGGGACCCAGTACTTC. This translates into CSVEDLVTLGTQYF. Using reference TRBV29-1 and TRBJ2-5 for the parts outside the CDR3, the full variable domain is SAVISQKPSRDICQRGTSLTIQCQVDSQVTMMFWYRQQPGQSLTLIATANQGSEATYESGFVIDKFPISRPNLTFSTLTVSNMSPEDSSIYLCSVEDLVTLGTQYFGPGTRLLVL.

This chain connects TRBV4-3 to TRBJ1-1, with 7 bases fitting TRBD1. This CDR3 contains 16 residues. CDR1 is LGHNA, CDR2 YSLEER, per germline. Trimming at V came to 0 bases and at J to 5 bases, leaving 9 bases not matched to a gene. CDR3 bases: TGCGCCAGCAGCCAAGATTTATTAACAGGGGAGACTGAAGCTTTCTTT. Translation gives CASSQDLLTGETEAFF.

The chain carries TRBV18 and TRBJ2-7, with 7 nucleotides matching TRBD2. This CDR3 spans 13 amino acids. V lost 8 bases to trimming and J lost 4 bases; unmatched junction nucleotides: 8. The V gene's germline CDR1 is KGHSH and CDR2 LQKENI. The CDR3: CASGVGGVYEQYF. The CDR3 DNA reads TGTGCCAGCGGCGTGGGGGGGGTGTACGAGCAGTACTTC. The complete variable domain, with remaining parts taken from reference TRBV18 and TRBJ2-7, reads NAGVMQNPRHLVRRRGQEARLRCSPMKGHSHVYWYRQLPEEGLKFMVYLQKENIIDESGMPKERFSAEFPKEGPSILRIQQVVRGDSAAYFCASGVGGVYEQYFGPGTRLTVT.

The chain carries TRBV4-2 and TRBJ1-1; weak D call: TRBD1 (5 bases). The CDR3 is 17 residues long. The V and J ends lost 1 base and 2 bases respectively, with 17 bases between them. Germline-derived CDR1 and CDR2 are LGHNA and YNFKEQ. For the CDR3, the DNA is TGTGCCAGCAGCCAAGGCATATTTGCGGGGGAAAACACTGAAGCTTTCTTT. This gives the protein CASSQGIFAGENTEAFF.

A few counts support this clone. The rearrangement joins TRBV19 to TRBJ1-5, with a tentative D call TRBD1 (6 bases). In germline, CDR1 is LNHDA, CDR2 SQIVND (reference sequence). V was clipped by 3 bases and J by 5 bases, with 11 bases between them. The length of the CDR3 is 14 residues. This chain's CDR3 is CASSIWEGDQPQHF. Here the CDR3 DNA reads TGTGCCAGTAGTATTTGGGAGGGGGATCAGCCCCAGCATTTT.

The V and J genes are TRBV30 and TRBJ1-5; 7 bases align to TRBD1. The junction had 6 bases not matched to a gene; V was cut back by 3 bases and J by 7 bases. Germline V gene sequence: CDR1 GTSNPN, CDR2 SVGIG (reference sequence). This CDR3 has 13 amino acids. The CDR3 here is CAWSDRDRQPQHF. DNA of the CDR3: TGTGCCTGGAGCGACAGGGATAGGCAGCCCCAGCATTTT.

The CDR3 coding sequence is TGTGCCAGCAGCTTATCAGGGGCTGGGGCCAACGTCCTGACTTTC. Residues: CASSLSGAGANVLTF. The chain has TRBV7-3 and TRBJ2-6; TRBD1 is a possible D gene (6 bases). CDR1 and CDR2 from the germline V gene are SGHTA and FQGTGA. This CDR3 has 15 residues. V was pared by 2 bases and J by 2 bases, with 7 bases between. The complete variable domain, with remaining parts taken from reference TRBV7-3 and TRBJ2-6, reads GAGVSQTPSNKVTEKGKYVELRCDPISGHTALYWYRQSLGQGPEFLIYFQGTGAADDSGLPNDRFFAVRPEGSVSTLKIQRTERGDSAVYLCASSLSGAGANVLTFGAGSRLTVL.

The V gene is TRBV5-6, the J gene TRBJ1-6, with 8 bases aligning to TRBD1. V lost 4 bases to trimming and J lost 10 bases; unmatched junction nucleotides: 10. The CDR3 has 15 amino acids. Germline lookup yields CDR1 SGHDT and CDR2 YYEEEE. This chain's CDR3 is CASSPQTGVKSPLHF. CDR3 nucleotide sequence: TGTGCCAGCAGCCCCCAGACAGGGGTCAAGTCACCCCTCCACTTT.

This clone was found a few times. This rearrangement joins TRBV5-4 to TRBJ1-5, with D possibly TRBD1 on 5 matching bases. The CDR3 sequence is 14 residues long. V lost 2 bases to trimming and J lost 8 bases, with 14 bases between them. The germline V gene encodes CDR1 SGHNT and CDR2 YYREEE (reference sequence). For the CDR3, the DNA is TGTGCCAGCAGCTTCGGGGGTTCGGCTAAGCCCCAGCATTTT. This translates into CASSFGGSAKPQHF.

The chain links TRBV15 to TRBJ2-3; 10 bases map to TRBD2. CDR1 LNHNV and CDR2 YYDKDF come from the germline V gene (reference sequence). Trimming cost V 5 bases and J 2 bases; bases outside gene matches: 4. This CDR3 comprises 15 residues. For the CDR3, the DNA is TGTGCCACCAGCGGACTAGCGGATAACACAGATACGCAGTATTTT. Translated: CATSGLADNTDTQYF.

The chain links TRBV9 to TRBJ2-1; a weak D match, TRBD1 (6 bases). Germline assignment: CDR1 SGDLS and CDR2 YYNGEE. Trimming cost V 6 bases and J 5 bases, with 21 bases left between them. This CDR3 is built from 16 residues. CDR3 region: CASTLQGSVLNNEQFF. As DNA, the CDR3 is TGTGCCAGCACCCTACAGGGTAGTGTCCTTAACAATGAGCAGTTCTTC. Using reference TRBV9 and TRBJ2-1 for the parts outside the CDR3, the full variable domain is DSGVTQTPKHLITATGQRVTLRCSPRSGDLSVYWYQQSLDQGLQFLIQYYNGEERAKGNILERFSAQQFPDLHSELNLSSLELGDSALYFCASTLQGSVLNNEQFFGPGTRLTVL.

This clone was observed a few times. The chain is built from TRBV21-1 and TRBJ2-3; TRBD2, the table's D call, lacks a check against the DNA. TRBV21-1 is a documented pseudogene. The CDR3 is 16 amino acids. CDR3: CASSTGREFITDTQYF. In DNA, the CDR3 is TGTGCCAGCAGTACCGGACGGGAGTTTATCACAGATACGCAGTATTTT.